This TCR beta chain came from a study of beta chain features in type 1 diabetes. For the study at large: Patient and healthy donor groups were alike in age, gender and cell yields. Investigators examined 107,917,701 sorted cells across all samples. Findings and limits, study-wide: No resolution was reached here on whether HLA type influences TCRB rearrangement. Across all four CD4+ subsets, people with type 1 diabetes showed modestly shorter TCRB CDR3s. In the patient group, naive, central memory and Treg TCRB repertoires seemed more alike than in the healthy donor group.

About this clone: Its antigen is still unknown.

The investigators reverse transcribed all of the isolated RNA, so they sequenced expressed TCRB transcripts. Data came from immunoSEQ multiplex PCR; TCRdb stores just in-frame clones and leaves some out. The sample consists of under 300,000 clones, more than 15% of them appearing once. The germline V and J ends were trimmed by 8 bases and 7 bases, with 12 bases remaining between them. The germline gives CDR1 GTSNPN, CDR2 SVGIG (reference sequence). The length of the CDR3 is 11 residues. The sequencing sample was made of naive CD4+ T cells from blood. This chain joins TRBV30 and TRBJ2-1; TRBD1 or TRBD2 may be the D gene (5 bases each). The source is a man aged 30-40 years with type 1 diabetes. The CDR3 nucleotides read TGTGCCGGGGGTCAGTCGAATGAGCAGTTCTTC. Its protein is CAGGQSNEQFF.